The next 32 T cell receptor beta chains were all read from a single sample in a study of shared clonotypes between healthy human individuals. Clones were sequenced by immunoSEQ multiplex PCR, and TCRdb holds only the in-frame ones, with some missing. The sample lists over 2 million clones; less than 95% were seen once. Naive CD8 cells lacked CD45RO, underwent positive selection for CCR7 and left out terminally differentiated effector memory CD45RA+ cells. Material for sequencing was naive CD8+ T cells sorted from blood. These receptors all come from a man younger than 35 in good health.

This chain links TRBV7-6 with TRBJ2-7; 12 bases align to TRBD2. There are 16 residues in the CDR3. CDR1 and CDR2 from the germline V gene are SGHVS and FNYEAQ. The J segment lost 5 bases and the V segment lost 5 bases, leaving 10 bases of the junction unmatched. CDR3 coding DNA: TGTGCCAGCAGCGCTCGACTAGCGGGAGCCCTCCACGAGCAGTACTTC. Translation: CASSARLAGALHEQYF.

The V call is TRBV5-1, the J call TRBJ1-6; 7 positions match TRBD1. Germline CDR1 SGHRS, CDR2 YFSETQ. The length of the CDR3 is 12 residues. The J segment lost 16 bases and the V segment lost 4 bases, leaving 8 bases of the junction unmatched. Here the CDR3 DNA reads TGCGCCAGCAGCGGGGACAGACCTTTGCTCCACTTT. Translating gives CASSGDRPLLHF. Full variable domain (rest looked up from reference TRBV5-1 and TRBJ1-6): KAGVTQTPRYLIKTRGQQVTLSCSPISGHRSVSWYQQTPGQGLQFLFEYFSETQRNKGNFPGRFSGRQFSNSRSEMNVSTLELGDSALYLCASSGDRPLLHFGNGTRLTVT.

J is TRBJ2-7 and V is TRBV6-5; 8 bases align to TRBD2. Germline loops: CDR1 MNHEY, CDR2 SVGAGI. The CDR3 runs 14 residues. V trimming: 2 bases; J trimming: 6 bases; junction bases outside the gene matches: 6. CDR3 loop: CASSYGTGGVEQYF. In DNA form, the CDR3 reads TGTGCCAGCAGTTACGGGACGGGAGGGGTCGAGCAGTACTTC.

CDR3 coding DNA: TGCGCCAGCAGCTTGGCAGGGAGATTCTACGAGCAGTACTTC. This sequence encodes CASSLAGRFYEQYF. This chain uses TRBV5-1 with TRBJ2-7; D could derive from TRBD1 or TRBD2 (5 bases each). Trimming removed 0 bases at V and 3 bases at J, with 10 bases between. The CDR3 consists of 14 residues. Germline V gives CDR1 SGHRS, CDR2 YFSETQ. Full variable domain (rest looked up from reference TRBV5-1 and TRBJ2-7): KAGVTQTPRYLIKTRGQQVTLSCSPISGHRSVSWYQQTPGQGLQFLFEYFSETQRNKGNFPGRFSGRQFSNSRSEMNVSTLELGDSALYLCASSLAGRFYEQYFGPGTRLTVT.

The rearrangement uses TRBV5-1 and TRBJ2-1, with 9 positions matching TRBD2. The junction had 8 bases not matched to a gene; V was cut back by 2 bases and J by 8 bases. Germline V gene sequence: CDR1 SGHRS, CDR2 YFSETQ. This CDR3 region has 15 residues. CDR3 amino acids: CASSFGGLAPHEQFF. The CDR3, as DNA: TGCGCCAGCAGCTTTGGGGGACTAGCACCCCATGAGCAGTTCTTC.

As concerns this clone: At the DNA level, this CDR3 is encoded by other sequences in the same sample as well. The chain is built from TRBV19 and TRBJ1-1; D is perhaps TRBD1 (6 bases). This CDR3 spans 14 amino acids. Germline V gene data show CDR1 as LNHDA and CDR2 as SQIVND (reference sequence). The germline V and J ends were trimmed by 5 bases and 1 base, with 11 bases remaining between them. CDR3 bases: TGTGCCAGTAGTCCTCGGACAGAGAACACTGAAGCTTTCTTT. Amino acid sequence: CASSPRTENTEAFF.

The chain is built from TRBV5-4 and TRBJ1-1, with D tentatively TRBD1 (5 bases). There are 13 residues in the CDR3. Germline V gives CDR1 SGHNT, CDR2 YYREEE (reference sequence). Between the trimmed V and J ends, which lost 1 base and 4 bases, there was a span of 8 bases. CDR3 nucleotides: TGTGCCAGCAGCTTGCAAGGGACCACTGAAGCTTTCTTT. It codes for CASSLQGTTEAFF.

This chain uses TRBV9 with TRBJ2-7, with unresolved D. V was cut by 3 bases and J by 4 bases, with 8 bases left in between. Germline assignment: CDR1 SGDLS and CDR2 YYNGEE. CDR3 length equals 12 residues. The CDR3 spells CASSANAYEQYF. As DNA, the CDR3 is TGTGCCAGCAGCGCGAATGCATACGAGCAGTACTTC.

V is TRBV6-6 and J is TRBJ2-5; 7 bases align to TRBD2. The germline gives CDR1 MNHNY, CDR2 SVGAGI (reference sequence). V shed 2 bases and J 5 bases; nucleotides not matched to a gene: 8. The CDR3 loop spans 15 amino acids. CDR3 coding DNA: TGTGCCAGCAGTTACGTCGCTAGCGGTCGGGAGACCCAGTACTTC. Protein sequence: CASSYVASGRETQYF.

This chain connects TRBV10-1 to TRBJ2-3, with a tentative D call TRBD1 (7 bases). The germline CDR1 and CDR2 sequences are WNHNN and SYGVQD (reference sequence). This CDR3 is 16 amino acids long. Trimming took 3 bases from V and 4 from J, leaving 17 bases between them. This CDR3 is CASSDRGAGSSDTQYF. For the CDR3, the DNA is TGCGCCAGCAGTGACAGGGGGGCCGGCTCATCAGATACGCAGTATTTT.

This chain joins TRBV10-2 and TRBJ2-1, with D perhaps matching TRBD1 or TRBD2 (5 bases each). The ends were cut back, 2 bases at V and 2 bases at J, with 7 bases in the middle. The length of the CDR3 is 14 residues. Germline CDR1 is WSHSY and CDR2 is SAAADI. The chain's CDR3 is CASSETGPYNEQFF. DNA of the CDR3: TGCGCCAGCAGTGAGACGGGACCCTACAATGAGCAGTTCTTC.

The chain carries TRBV4-3 and TRBJ2-1, with 7 bases aligning to TRBD2. CDR1 is LGHNA, CDR2 YSLEER, per germline. CDR3 length: 15 residues. Trimming cost V 0 bases and J 5 bases; bases outside gene matches: 4. The CDR3 reads CASSQELAVDNEQFF. DNA for the CDR3: TGCGCCAGCAGCCAAGAGCTAGCGGTCGACAATGAGCAGTTCTTC.

The J gene is TRBJ2-7, the V gene TRBV5-4; the match to TRBD1 covers 8 bases. The J segment lost 3 bases and the V segment lost 1 base, leaving 6 bases of the junction unmatched. The CDR3 is made up of 15 amino acids. Germline V gives CDR1 SGHNT, CDR2 YYREEE (reference sequence). CDR3 in DNA: TGTGCCAGCAGCTTGTCCGACAGGGGAGACTACGAGCAGTACTTC. Translated: CASSLSDRGDYEQYF.

The chain links TRBV30 to TRBJ1-2; no firm D call. Deletions cut 2 bases from V and 4 bases from J, with 11 bases between. The V gene's germline CDR1 is GTSNPN and CDR2 SVGIG (reference sequence). The CDR3 is 13 amino acids. The CDR3 DNA reads TGTGCCTGGAGTTTAGACCTACCCTATGGCTACACCTTC. Translation gives CAWSLDLPYGYTF.

J is TRBJ2-7 and V is TRBV11-2; D is uncertain. Germline V gene data show CDR1 as SGHAT and CDR2 as FQNNGV. This CDR3 region has 13 residues. Trimming removed 0 bases at V and 5 bases at J, with 8 bases between. CDR3 sequence reads: CASSLEARDEQYF. CDR3 nucleotides: TGTGCCAGCAGCTTAGAAGCCCGGGACGAGCAGTACTTC.

The V gene is TRBV5-4, the J gene TRBJ2-1; 12 bases map to TRBD2. The CDR3 contains 17 residues. Germline V gives CDR1 SGHNT, CDR2 YYREEE (reference sequence). The ends lost 4 bases at V and 0 bases at J; junction bases unmatched: 5. The CDR3: CASSHGLAGSSYNEQFF. In nucleotides, the CDR3 is TGTGCCAGCAGCCATGGACTAGCGGGGAGCTCCTACAATGAGCAGTTCTTC.

J is TRBJ1-1 and V is TRBV13; 7 nucleotides match TRBD1. The length of the CDR3 is 15 residues. Germline CDR1 PRHDT, CDR2 FYEKMQ (reference sequence). The trim removed 5 bases at V and 1 base at J, leaving 7 bases unmatched. The CDR3 loop is CASSPQGDSNTEAFF. Written as DNA, the CDR3 is TGTGCCAGCAGCCCCCAGGGGGATTCGAACACTGAAGCTTTCTTT.

The rearrangement joins TRBV2 to TRBJ2-1; 9 nucleotides align to TRBD1. The length of the CDR3 is 15 residues. V shed 2 bases, J shed 9 bases, and the junction held 8 bases outside the gene matches. CDR1 and CDR2 (germline): SNHLY, FYNNEI. This chain's CDR3 is CASSESQGARGEQFF. The CDR3 DNA follows: TGTGCCAGCAGTGAATCACAGGGGGCACGTGGTGAGCAGTTCTTC.

Here the CDR3 reads CATNRVGETQYF. CDR3 in DNA: TGTGCCACCAACAGGGTGGGAGAGACCCAGTACTTC. The chain joins TRBV28 to TRBJ2-5; maybe TRBD1 (6 bases). CDR1 and CDR2 (germline): MDHEN, SYDVKM. Trimming left V 10 bases short and J 4 bases short, with 13 bases between. This CDR3 contains 12 residues.

This clone was seen a single time. V and J are TRBV30 and TRBJ2-3; 11 nucleotides align to TRBD1. Germline V lookup: CDR1 GTSNPN, CDR2 SVGIG (reference sequence). CDR3 length: 15 residues. V gave up 4 bases and J gave up 2 bases; unmatched junction bases: 5. CDR3 nucleotide sequence: TGTGCCTGGAACGAGGACAGGGGGCTCACAGATACGCAGTATTTT. It encodes CAWNEDRGLTDTQYF.

The chain has TRBV18 and TRBJ2-5; D is unclear. CDR1 is KGHSH, CDR2 LQKENI, per germline. V gave up 3 bases and J gave up 2 bases, with 10 bases separating them. This CDR3 is 14 amino acids long. This CDR3 reads CASSPEKGQETQYF. The CDR3, as DNA: TGTGCCAGCTCACCTGAGAAAGGACAAGAGACCCAGTACTTC.

Concerning this clone itself: The sample carries other DNA sequences with the same CDR3. This chain uses TRBV7-2 with TRBJ2-1; D gene unclear. The CDR3 is made up of 14 amino acids. V lost 0 bases and J lost 2, with 5 bases in between. CDR1 and CDR2 from the germline V gene are SGHTA and FQGNSA. The CDR3 loop reads CASSLAGPYNEQFF. CDR3 sequence (DNA): TGTGCCAGCAGCTTAGCCGGGCCCTACAATGAGCAGTTCTTC.

The chain links TRBV14 to TRBJ2-1, with D maybe TRBD1 (6 bases). Per the germline V gene, CDR1 is SGHDN and CDR2 is FVKESK. V was clipped by 2 bases and J by 6 bases, with 14 bases between them. The CDR3 spans 15 residues. CDR3 in DNA: TGTGCCAGCAGCCAACTCATGATACAGGGCAATGAGCAGTTCTTC. Its translation: CASSQLMIQGNEQFF.

The chain joins TRBV5-1 to TRBJ2-6; 8 positions agree with TRBD1. CDR1 is SGHRS and CDR2 is YFSETQ in the germline V gene. The CDR3 has 18 residues. The J segment lost 2 bases and the V segment lost 0 bases, leaving 7 bases of the junction unmatched. CDR3 sequence: CASSLAWTGPTGANVLTF. The CDR3 region has the DNA TGCGCCAGCAGCTTGGCCTGGACAGGGCCTACTGGGGCCAACGTCCTGACTTTC.

Here the CDR3 reads CASSLEGGAGYGYTF. The CDR3 nucleotides are TGTGCCAGCAGCTTAGAAGGCGGGGCGGGTTATGGCTACACCTTC. The chain uses TRBV13 and TRBJ1-2; possibly TRBD1 for D (5 bases). Germline V gene data show CDR1 as PRHDT and CDR2 as FYEKMQ (reference sequence). The CDR3 length is 15 residues. Trimming removed 1 base at V and 5 bases at J, with 14 bases between.

J is TRBJ2-7 and V is TRBV19; 8 bases align to TRBD1. The trim removed 2 bases at V and 2 bases at J, leaving 5 bases unmatched. Germline loops: CDR1 LNHDA, CDR2 SQIVND (reference sequence). The CDR3 sequence is 15 residues long. CDR3 residues: CASSISWTGTYEQYF. The CDR3 DNA reads as TGTGCCAGTAGTATATCGTGGACAGGGACCTACGAGCAGTACTTC.

This clone has just a few counts. Different DNA sequences within this sample yield the same CDR3. The V and J genes are TRBV18 and TRBJ1-2, with D hard to call. Between the trimmed V and J ends, which lost 3 bases and 5 bases, there was a span of 10 bases. CDR1 and CDR2 from the germline V gene are KGHSH and LQKENI. This CDR3 has 13 residues. This chain's CDR3 is CASSPGKEYGYTF. For the CDR3, the DNA is TGTGCCAGCTCACCTGGCAAGGAGTATGGCTACACCTTC.

The chain carries TRBV14 and TRBJ2-7; unclear D gene. Trimming stripped 0 bases from V and 4 bases from J, with 10 bases between. The CDR3 runs 14 residues. Germline V gives CDR1 SGHDN, CDR2 FVKESK. The CDR3 DNA reads as TGTGCCAGCAGCCAAGATTTACAAACTTACGAGCAGTACTTC. This codes for CASSQDLQTYEQYF.

This sequence joins TRBV6-5 and TRBJ2-1, with 8 nucleotides matching TRBD1. V lost 6 bases, J lost 4 bases, and 8 bases stayed unmatched. The CDR3 covers 15 residues. CDR1 is MNHEY and CDR2 is SVGAGI in the germline V gene. CDR3 region: CASSPGTGWYNEQFF. CDR3 nucleotide sequence: TGTGCCAGCAGCCCGGGGACAGGTTGGTACAATGAGCAGTTCTTC.

This chain links TRBV27 with TRBJ1-5; 7 bases map to TRBD1. The CDR3 covers 17 residues. Trimming at V came to 6 bases and at J to 4 bases, leaving 15 bases not matched to a gene. Per the germline V gene, CDR1 is MNHEY and CDR2 is SMNVEV (reference sequence). The CDR3 spells CASSPSQGEVENQPQHF. As DNA, the CDR3 is TGTGCCAGCAGCCCTAGTCAGGGGGAGGTTGAAAATCAGCCCCAGCATTTT.

This clone has more than one count but fewer than ten. This chain links TRBV5-1 with TRBJ1-1; D unclear. The germline V and J ends were trimmed by 3 bases and 8 bases, with 11 bases remaining between them. Germline CDR1 is SGHRS and CDR2 is YFSETQ. CDR3 length: 12 amino acids. The CDR3 DNA reads as TGCGCCAGCAGCTATGGTGGGCTCGAAGCTTTCTTT. It yields the protein CASSYGGLEAFF.

The chain carries TRBV9 and TRBJ2-7; D remains unclear. The CDR3 spans 15 residues. V shed 0 bases and J shed 0 bases, with 10 bases lying between them. Germline values: CDR1 SGDLS, CDR2 YYNGEE. The CDR3 sequence is CASSVDPDTSYEQYF. DNA of the CDR3: TGTGCCAGCAGCGTAGACCCGGATACCTCCTACGAGCAGTACTTC. The complete variable domain, with remaining parts taken from reference TRBV9 and TRBJ2-7, reads DSGVTQTPKHLITATGQRVTLRCSPRSGDLSVYWYQQSLDQGLQFLIQYYNGEERAKGNILERFSAQQFPDLHSELNLSSLELGDSALYFCASSVDPDTSYEQYFGPGTRLTVT.